The 21 T cell receptor beta chains presented below share a single source sample, sequenced in a study of PD-1 blockade in mismatch repair-deficient tumors. Method: immunoSEQ multiplex PCR; TCRdb's copy keeps in-frame clones and lacks some. The table lists under 150,000 clones, 85% to 90% of them singletons. Sequencing used peripheral blood, obtained 70 to 73 weeks after starting pembrolizumab. Receptors originate from an adult with mismatch repair-deficient cancer.

V and J are TRBV7-6 and TRBJ2-3, with 9 bases that match TRBD2. V lost 2 bases and J lost 3; bases outside the gene matches: 6. The CDR3 sequence is 16 residues long. Germline loops: CDR1 SGHVS, CDR2 FNYEAQ. The CDR3 DNA reads TGTGCCAGCAGCTTACCGCCTAGCGGGACGACAGATACGCAGTATTTT. It specifies CASSLPPSGTTDTQYF.

V is TRBV7-9 and J is TRBJ2-3; perhaps TRBD1 as D (6 bases). CDR3 length: 17 amino acids. Trimming left V 4 bases short and J 5 bases short, with 22 bases between. Germline assignment: CDR1 SEHNR and CDR2 FQNEAQ (reference sequence). The CDR3 is CASSSRRFGNRVDTQYF. CDR3 DNA: TGTGCCAGCAGCTCTCGCCGGTTCGGAAACAGGGTAGATACGCAGTATTTT.

The chain carries TRBV27 and TRBJ2-1; 13 positions match TRBD2. Germline V CDR1 and CDR2: MNHEY, SMNVEV (reference sequence). The CDR3 runs 15 residues. The V and J ends lost 7 bases and 7 bases, in that order; junction bases with no gene match: 7. This CDR3 is CASTPGTSGMNEQFF. As DNA, the CDR3 is TGTGCCAGCACCCCCGGGACTAGCGGGATGAATGAGCAGTTCTTC.

As DNA, the CDR3 is TGTGCCAGCAACCTCAACAGGGGGATTCACCACGAGCAGTACTTC. Its protein is CASNLNRGIHHEQYF. V and J are TRBV2 and TRBJ2-7; TRBD1 aligns across 8 bases. CDR3 size: 15 residues. Trimming removed 7 bases from V and 5 bases from J; junction bases left unmatched: 13. The V gene's germline CDR1 is SNHLY and CDR2 FYNNEI.

The chain has TRBV7-9 and TRBJ2-1, with 9 bases that match TRBD2. This CDR3 comprises 16 residues. V shed 5 bases, J shed 7 bases, and the junction held 12 bases outside the gene matches. Germline values: CDR1 SEHNR, CDR2 FQNEAQ (reference sequence). CDR3 DNA sequence: TGTGCCAGCAGCCTATTAGCGGGAGCATTGAAGAATGAGCAGTTCTTC. It codes for CASSLLAGALKNEQFF. Variable domain in full (rest from reference TRBV7-9 and TRBJ2-1): DTGVSQNPRHKITKRGQNVTFRCDPISEHNRLYWYRQTLGQGPEFLTYFQNEAQLEKSRLLSDRFSAERPKGSFSTLEIQRTEQGDSAMYLCASSLLAGALKNEQFFGPGTRLTVL.

Comment on this clone: This sample also contains other DNA sequences that code for the same CDR3. This sequence joins TRBV29-1 and TRBJ2-7; 10 positions agree with TRBD1. V lost 6 bases to trimming and J lost 2 bases; unmatched junction nucleotides: 4. Germline lookup yields CDR1 SQVTM and CDR2 ANQGSEA. CDR3 length equals 13 residues. In nucleotides, the CDR3 is TGCAGCGTAGGGACAGGGGAGACCTACGAGCAGTACTTC. Amino acids: CSVGTGETYEQYF.

The rearrangement joins TRBV12-5 to TRBJ1-2; 8 bases line up with TRBD1. The CDR3 totals 17 residues. V dropped 3 bases and J dropped 3; count of bases not matched to a gene: 12. CDR1 is LGHNT, CDR2 FRNRAP, per germline. The CDR3 nucleotides are TGTGCTAGTGGTTTCCAGCTTCTCGACAGGGGAGACTATGGCTACACCTTC. Residues: CASGFQLLDRGDYGYTF. The full variable domain, in which reference TRBV12-5 and TRBJ1-2 provide the parts outside the CDR3, is DARVTQTPRHKVTEMGQEVTMRCQPILGHNTVFWYRQTMMQGLELLAYFRNRAPLDDSGMPKDRFSAEMPDATLATLKIQPSEPRDSAVYFCASGFQLLDRGDYGYTFGSGTRLTVV.

The chain uses TRBV9 and TRBJ2-7, with TRBD2 identical over 16 bases. V was clipped by 2 bases and J by 2 bases; unmatched bases: 4. Germline V gene sequence: CDR1 SGDLS, CDR2 YYNGEE. The CDR3 is made up of 17 amino acids. DNA of the CDR3: TGTGCCAGCAGCGTCGGGACTAGCGGGAGGGCCGCCTACGAGCAGTACTTC. Protein product: CASSVGTSGRAAYEQYF.

The gene calls are TRBV7-8 and TRBJ2-7; 8 nucleotides align to TRBD2. V lost 2 bases, J lost 7 bases, and 7 bases stayed unmatched. This CDR3 region has 14 residues. Germline loops: CDR1 SGHVS, CDR2 FQNEAQ. In nucleotides, the CDR3 is TGTGCCAGCAGCTTATTAGCGGGATGGGGGGAGCAGTACTTC. This encodes CASSLLAGWGEQYF. Using reference TRBV7-8 and TRBJ2-7 for the parts outside the CDR3, the full variable domain is GAGVSQSPRYKVAKRGQDVALRCDPISGHVSLFWYQQALGQGPEFLTYFQNEAQLDKSGLPSDRFFAERPEGSVSTLKIQRTQQEDSAVYLCASSLLAGWGEQYFGPGTRLTVT.

This chain links TRBV29-1 with TRBJ2-1; unclear D gene. The germline V gene encodes CDR1 SQVTM and CDR2 ANQGSEA. CDR3 length: 11 amino acids. V lost 3 bases and J lost 15, with 15 bases in between. The CDR3 is CSVDHGHIGFF. The CDR3 nucleotides are TGCAGCGTTGACCACGGCCACATTGGGTTCTTC.

This sequence joins TRBV7-9 and TRBJ2-1; D might be TRBD1 or TRBD2, each matching 6 bases. Per germline, CDR1 SEHNR and CDR2 FQNEAQ (reference sequence). The CDR3 has 16 residues. Trimming pared 4 bases from V and 4 bases from J, leaving 17 bases between. The CDR3 DNA follows: TGTGCCAGCAGCTCGGTAGGGGGAGGCCCTTACAATGAGCAGTTCTTC. This codes for CASSSVGGGPYNEQFF.

The sample holds one count of this clone. In nucleotides, the CDR3 is TGTGCCAGCAGCAAAGTGGGTAAAGAGGCCGGGGAGCTGTTTTTT. Translation: CASSKVGKEAGELFF. V is TRBV21-1 and J is TRBJ2-2; the DNA was not compared with TRBD2, the D call given in the table. TRBV21-1 is recorded as a pseudogene. CDR3 length: 15 amino acids.

CDR3 bases: TGTGCCAGCAGCTTGTGGGATTCCCCCTTTAATGAGCAGTTCTTC. Its translation: CASSLWDSPFNEQFF. The chain couples TRBV5-6 to TRBJ2-1; D remains unclear. The germline V and J ends were trimmed by 1 base and 7 bases, with 15 bases remaining between them. The germline gives CDR1 SGHDT, CDR2 YYEEEE. The CDR3 covers 15 residues.

The gene calls are TRBV4-1 and TRBJ2-3; 8 nucleotides align to TRBD1. V gave up 5 bases and J gave up 0 bases; unmatched junction bases: 4. This CDR3 spans 15 amino acids. The germline gives CDR1 MGHRA, CDR2 YSYEKL. The CDR3 DNA is TGCGCCAGCAGCTACGGACAGGGAAGCACAGATACGCAGTATTTT. It translates to CASSYGQGSTDTQYF.

The chain links TRBV4-1 to TRBJ1-2; D gene ambiguous. This CDR3 has 16 amino acids. V lost 0 bases, J lost 0 bases, and 11 bases lay in between. Germline-derived CDR1 and CDR2 are MGHRA and YSYEKL. The CDR3 DNA reads as TGCGCCAGCAGCCAAGATTCTCTCCCTTCTAACTATGGCTACACCTTC. Translating it yields CASSQDSLPSNYGYTF.

This chain joins TRBV2 and TRBJ2-7; 9 bases are a match to TRBD1. The germline V gene has CDR1 SNHLY and CDR2 FYNNEI. This CDR3 is built from 17 residues. The J segment lost 2 bases and the V segment lost 4 bases, leaving 12 bases of the junction unmatched. Here the CDR3 reads CASSGPGTGMRPYEQYF. The CDR3 DNA follows: TGTGCCAGCAGTGGTCCCGGGACAGGGATGAGGCCCTACGAGCAGTACTTC.

The chain joins TRBV19 to TRBJ1-1; possible D gene TRBD1, 5 bases. The CDR3 totals 12 residues. Germline V gene lookup returns CDR1 LNHDA and CDR2 SQIVND (reference sequence). Deletions cut 10 bases from V and 8 bases from J, with 17 bases between. The CDR3 DNA is TGTGCCACCTGGTCTGGGGGAGTCGAAGCTTTCTTT. This translates into CATWSGGVEAFF.

V gene TRBV6-1 combines with J gene TRBJ2-4; D uncertain. Germline assignment: CDR1 MNHNS and CDR2 SASEGT. This CDR3 has 15 amino acids. Trimming shortened V by 6 bases and J by 0 bases, and 12 bases separated the two germline ends. Written as DNA, the CDR3 is TGTGCCAGCAGCACTGAGTTTCTAGCCAAAAACATTCAGTACTTC. Translating it yields CASSTEFLAKNIQYF.

This clone was picked up one time. The chain couples TRBV19 to TRBJ1-5, with D tentatively TRBD1 (6 bases). The germline gives CDR1 LNHDA, CDR2 SQIVND (reference sequence). Trimming stripped 6 bases from V and 3 bases from J, with 15 bases between. This CDR3 region has 15 residues. The CDR3 bases are TGTGCCAGTAGCCGGACAGACAACCACAATCAGCCCCAGCATTTT. Its protein is CASSRTDNHNQPQHF.

The V call is TRBV2, the J call TRBJ1-4; a weak D match, TRBD1 (6 bases). Trimming removed 5 bases from V and 1 base from J, with 11 bases in between. The germline gives CDR1 SNHLY, CDR2 FYNNEI. The CDR3 spans 15 residues. DNA for the CDR3: TGTGCCAGCAGTATAATACAGGGAACTAATGAAAAACTGTTTTTT. This gives the protein CASSIIQGTNEKLFF.

V is TRBV6-5 and J is TRBJ1-1; no reliable D call. The CDR3 is 15 amino acids. V lost 2 bases and J 0 bases, leaving 10 bases between the germline ends. Germline V gene data show CDR1 as MNHEY and CDR2 as SVGAGI. The CDR3 protein is CASSYGGNMNTEAFF. The CDR3 DNA reads as TGTGCCAGCAGTTACGGTGGGAACATGAACACTGAAGCTTTCTTT.